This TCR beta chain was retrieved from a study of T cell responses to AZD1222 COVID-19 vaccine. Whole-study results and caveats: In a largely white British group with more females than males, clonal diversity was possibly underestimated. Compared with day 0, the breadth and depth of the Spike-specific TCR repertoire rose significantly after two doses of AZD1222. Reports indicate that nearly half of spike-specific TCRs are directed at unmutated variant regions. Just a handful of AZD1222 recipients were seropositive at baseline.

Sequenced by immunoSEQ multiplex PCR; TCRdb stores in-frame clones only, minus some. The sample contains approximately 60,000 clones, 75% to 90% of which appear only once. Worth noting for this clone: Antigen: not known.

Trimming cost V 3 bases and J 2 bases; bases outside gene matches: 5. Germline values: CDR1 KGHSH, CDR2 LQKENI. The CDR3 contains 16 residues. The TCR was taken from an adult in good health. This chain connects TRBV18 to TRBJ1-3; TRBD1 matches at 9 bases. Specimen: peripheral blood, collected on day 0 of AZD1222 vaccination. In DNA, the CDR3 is TGTGCCAGCTCACCGCGGGACAGGGCCACTGGAAACACCATATATTTT. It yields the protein CASSPRDRATGNTIYF.